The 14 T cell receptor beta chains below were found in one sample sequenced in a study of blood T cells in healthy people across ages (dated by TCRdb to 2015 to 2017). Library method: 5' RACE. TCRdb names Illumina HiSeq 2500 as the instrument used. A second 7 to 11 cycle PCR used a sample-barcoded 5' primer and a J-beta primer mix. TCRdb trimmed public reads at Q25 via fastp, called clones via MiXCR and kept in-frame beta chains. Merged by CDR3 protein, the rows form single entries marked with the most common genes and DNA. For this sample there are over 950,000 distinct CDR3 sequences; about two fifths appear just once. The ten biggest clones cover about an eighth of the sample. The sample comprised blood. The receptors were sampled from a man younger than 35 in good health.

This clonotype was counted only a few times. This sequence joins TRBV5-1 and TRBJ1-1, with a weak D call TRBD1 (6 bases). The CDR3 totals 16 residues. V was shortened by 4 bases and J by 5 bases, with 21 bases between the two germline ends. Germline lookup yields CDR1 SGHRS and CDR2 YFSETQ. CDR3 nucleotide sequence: TGCGCCAGCAGCCCGGAAATAGGGGGGCCGAAGACTGAAGCTTTCTTT. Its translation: CASSPEIGGPKTEAFF.

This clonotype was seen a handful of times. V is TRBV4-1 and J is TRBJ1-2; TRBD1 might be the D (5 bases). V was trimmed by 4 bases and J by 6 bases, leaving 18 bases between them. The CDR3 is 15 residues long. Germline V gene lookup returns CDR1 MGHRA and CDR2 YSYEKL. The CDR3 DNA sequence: TGCGCCAGCAGCCGCCCTGGTGGGGCGGCCCATGGCTACACCTTC. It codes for CASSRPGGAAHGYTF.

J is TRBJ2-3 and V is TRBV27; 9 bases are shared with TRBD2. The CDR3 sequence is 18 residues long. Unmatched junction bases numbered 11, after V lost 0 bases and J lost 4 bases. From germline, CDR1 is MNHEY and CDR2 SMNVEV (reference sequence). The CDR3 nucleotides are TGTGCCAGCAGTTTATCCCCCCTAGCGGGGTATCTAGCAGATACGCAGTATTTT. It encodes CASSLSPLAGYLADTQYF.

CDR3 region: CASSPGATGDTGELFF. The CDR3 coding sequence is TGTGCCAGCTCACCAGGGGCGACGGGGGACACCGGGGAGCTGTTTTTT. This chain links TRBV18 with TRBJ2-2; a weak D match, TRBD2 (6 bases). V gave up 2 bases and J gave up 3 bases, with 13 bases separating them. Germline CDR1 KGHSH, CDR2 LQKENI. The CDR3 has 16 amino acids.

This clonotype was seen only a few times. Here the CDR3 DNA reads TGTGCCAGCAGTGAGCCTACTGGGAGCTCCTACGAGCAGTACTTC. This encodes CASSEPTGSSYEQYF. V and J are TRBV25-1 and TRBJ2-7, with a possible D match to TRBD2 (5 bases). Trimming took off 3 bases at V and 0 bases at J, with 12 bases between the two ends. Germline V gene data show CDR1 as MGHDK and CDR2 as SYGVNS. The CDR3 is 15 residues long.

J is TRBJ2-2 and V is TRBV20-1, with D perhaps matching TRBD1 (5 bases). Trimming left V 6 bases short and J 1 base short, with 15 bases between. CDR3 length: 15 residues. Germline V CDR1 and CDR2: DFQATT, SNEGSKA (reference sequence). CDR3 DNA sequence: TGCAGTGCGTTGTCGCAGGGCCTGAACACCGGGGAGCTGTTTTTT. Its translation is CSALSQGLNTGELFF.

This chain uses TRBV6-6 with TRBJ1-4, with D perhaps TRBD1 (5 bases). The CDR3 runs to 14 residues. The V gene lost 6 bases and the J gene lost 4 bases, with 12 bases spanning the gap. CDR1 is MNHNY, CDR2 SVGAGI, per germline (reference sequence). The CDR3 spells CASSAGTNNEKLFF. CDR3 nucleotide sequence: TGTGCCAGCAGCGCCGGGACCAATAATGAAAAACTGTTTTTT.

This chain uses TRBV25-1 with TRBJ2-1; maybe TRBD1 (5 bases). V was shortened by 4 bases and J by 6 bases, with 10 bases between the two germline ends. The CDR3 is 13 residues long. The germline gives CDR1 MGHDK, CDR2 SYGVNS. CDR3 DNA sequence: TGTGCCAGCAGTGGTCCAGGGCGCAATGAGCAGTTCTTC. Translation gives CASSGPGRNEQFF.

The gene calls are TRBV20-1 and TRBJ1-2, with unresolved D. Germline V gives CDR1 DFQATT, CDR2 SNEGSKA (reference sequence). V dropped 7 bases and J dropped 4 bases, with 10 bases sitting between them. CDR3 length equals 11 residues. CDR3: CSVSGSYGYTF. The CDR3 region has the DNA TGCAGTGTTAGCGGCAGCTATGGCTACACCTTC.

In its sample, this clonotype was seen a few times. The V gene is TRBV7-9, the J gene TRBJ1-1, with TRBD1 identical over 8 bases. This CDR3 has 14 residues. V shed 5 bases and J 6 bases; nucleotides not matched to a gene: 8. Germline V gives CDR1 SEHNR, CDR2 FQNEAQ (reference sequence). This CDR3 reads CASSPDRERAEAFF. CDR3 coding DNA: TGTGCCAGCAGCCCGGACAGGGAGAGGGCTGAAGCTTTCTTT. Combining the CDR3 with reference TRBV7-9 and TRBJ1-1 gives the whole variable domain DTGVSQNPRHKITKRGQNVTFRCDPISEHNRLYWYRQTLGQGPEFLTYFQNEAQLEKSRLLSDRFSAERPKGSFSTLEIQRTEQGDSAMYLCASSPDRERAEAFFGQGTRLTVV.

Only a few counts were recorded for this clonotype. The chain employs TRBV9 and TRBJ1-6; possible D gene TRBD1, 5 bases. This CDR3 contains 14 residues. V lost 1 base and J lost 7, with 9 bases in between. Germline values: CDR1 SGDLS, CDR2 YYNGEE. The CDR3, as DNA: TGTGCCAGCAGCGTAAAAGACAGAAATTCACCCCTCCACTTT. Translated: CASSVKDRNSPLHF.

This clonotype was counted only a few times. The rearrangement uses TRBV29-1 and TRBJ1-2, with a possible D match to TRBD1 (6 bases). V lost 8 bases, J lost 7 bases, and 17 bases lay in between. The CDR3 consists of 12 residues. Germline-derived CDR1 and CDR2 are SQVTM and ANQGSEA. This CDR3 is CSSGGGSPGYTF. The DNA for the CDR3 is TGCAGCTCCGGTGGGGGCTCCCCTGGCTACACCTTC.

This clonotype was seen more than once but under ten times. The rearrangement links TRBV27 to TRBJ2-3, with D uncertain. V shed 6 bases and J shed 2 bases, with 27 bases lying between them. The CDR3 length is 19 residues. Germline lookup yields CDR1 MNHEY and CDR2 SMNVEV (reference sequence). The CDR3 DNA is TGTGCCAGCAGGGGTGGTTTATCCCGGGTAGGGCCCTCCACAGATACGCAGTATTTT. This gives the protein CASRGGLSRVGPSTDTQYF.

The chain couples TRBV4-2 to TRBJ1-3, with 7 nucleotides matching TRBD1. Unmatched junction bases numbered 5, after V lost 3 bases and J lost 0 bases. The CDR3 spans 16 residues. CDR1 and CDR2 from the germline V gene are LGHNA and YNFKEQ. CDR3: CASSQLGQVSGNTIYF. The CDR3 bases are TGTGCCAGCAGCCAGTTAGGACAGGTCTCTGGAAACACCATATATTTT.